This T cell receptor (beta chain) was retrieved from a study of blood T cell repertoires in COVID-19 (dated by TCRdb to the early 2020s). With regard to the full study: The collaborator samples originated in the United States, Italy and Spain and spanned the acute and convalescent phases of COVID-19. The repertoires were released in a freely available public database intended as a resource for research on the immune response to SARS-CoV-2. The sample metadata nearly always contained a de-identified subject ID, COVID-19 status, age in years and sex. The material from the prospective study consisted of cDNA or gDNA derived from T cells, B-cell-depleted T cells, or PBMCs. Subjects who had been exposed to COVID-19, were actively infected with it, or had recovered from it provided the deeply sampled blood TCRbeta repertoires that made up the dataset. Samples were obtained from the ongoing ImmuneRACE study (first 160 participants) and from some 1,300 subjects provided by 6 global collaborators. Where available, HLA class I and class II types were obtained from metadata supplied by the sample provider rather than from assay-based typing. Summary of the overall study and its limitations: Clinical and demographic metadata were provided uncurated, with the amount varying by source and participant.

The collaborating institutions used their own protocols to collect whole blood in K2EDTA tubes. For TCRbeta analysis, collaborators shipped samples in one of three forms: frozen whole blood, isolated PBMCs, or DNA extracted from either of those sample types. The immunoSEQ Assay, a bias-controlled multiplex PCR, was used to amplify TCRbeta CDR3 regions from genomic DNA. The paper's processing steps were these. Within the assay, amplification of reference gene primers was used to estimate how many nucleated cells each sample contained. To quantify the absolute abundance of each unique TCRbeta CDR3 rearrangement, sequence reads were collapsed and filtered. For each sample, productive Simpson clonality was calculated by taking the square root of Simpson's diversity index across productive rearrangements. TCRdb holds this immuneACCESS table with in-frame rearrangements only. Some clones are missing; in checked studies, unresolved V genes explain under half, and the rest has no known cause. V, J and clone size are taken as reported in that table, and D and trimming were inferred from the DNA itself. The sample table contains about 170,000 clones; only one count was recorded for approximately 87% of them. The ten largest clones capture approximately 3.3% of the sample.

Trimming takes 0 bases from V and 3 bases from J, and the germline ends sit 12 bases apart. CDR1 is given as SGHRS and CDR2 as YFSETQ, both from the germline V gene. Spanning cysteine to phenylalanine, the CDR3 consists of 16 amino acids. Only the CDR3 part of the read is kept: 48 bases, read in frame from the first base. Regarding this clone: Its binding antigen is unknown. No per-base quality is available; no much larger clone lies one base away.

This clonotype originated in a man aged 18-30 years with active or convalescent COVID-19. Here the chain combines TRBV5-1 and TRBJ2-2; the best D guess is TRBD1, with 6 bases matching. The material sequenced was peripheral blood. The CDR3 region: CASSLVAGADTGELFF. The nucleotide sequence is given as TGCGCCAGCAGCTTGGTCGCAGGGGCGGACACCGGGGAGCTGTTTTTT.